This record looks at one T cell receptor (beta chain) sequence and its context. V lost 4 bases to trimming and J lost 5 bases; unmatched junction nucleotides: 6. Germline lookup yields CDR1 SGHNT and CDR2 YYREEE (reference sequence). The CDR3 has 15 residues. The record originates from a study of blood T cell repertoires in COVID-19. In the study overall: The samples span acute and convalescent COVID-19 from the United States, Italy and Spain. T cells, B-cell-depleted T cells, or PBMCs supplied cDNA or gDNA.

In the authors' workflow: Nucleated cell counts were estimated from reference gene primer amplification. Generated by immunoSEQ multiplex PCR, the TCRdb table keeps only in-frame clones and is missing some. The DNA gave D and trimming, while V, J and clone size come from that table. Here the sample spans approximately 160,000 clones, roughly four fifths being singletons. The origin of this receptor is a human donor in a cohort sampled during active COVID-19. The chain uses TRBV5-4 and TRBJ1-4, with 9 bases identical to TRBD1. Sample: peripheral blood. The chain's CDR3 is CASSADRGKNEKLFF. In DNA, the CDR3 is TGTGCCAGCAGCGCAGACAGGGGGAAGAATGAAAAACTGTTTTTT.